This T cell receptor (beta chain) emerged from a study of blood T cell repertoires in COVID-19. Overall study context: Samples of COVID-19 (acute and convalescent) were obtained from the United States, Italy and Spain. The analysed material was cDNA or gDNA that came from T cells, B-cell-depleted T cells, or PBMCs.

V was clipped by 0 bases and J by 3 bases, with 15 bases between them. Germline V gene sequence: CDR1 SGHKS, CDR2 YYEKEE (reference sequence). CDR3 length equals 16 residues. Per the original methods: Estimated nucleated cell counts came from reference gene primer amplification. Libraries were prepared by immunoSEQ multiplex PCR; TCRdb keeps only in-frame clonotypes and omits some of them. That table is the source of V, J and clone size, and D and trimming were worked out from the DNA. The table records 150,000 to 160,000 clones, approximately 85% of them present only once. Followed longitudinally, the Seattle patients had been enrolled during active infection.

The chain combines TRBV5-5 with TRBJ1-1; no reliable D call. The clonotype was recovered from a man aged 55 to 70 with COVID-19, enrolled during active disease. The material sequenced was peripheral blood. CDR3 residues: CASSLERLTVDTEAFF. DNA of the CDR3: TGTGCCAGCAGCTTGGAACGGCTGACTGTGGACACTGAAGCTTTCTTT.